Presented here are 10 T cell receptor beta chains from one specimen sequenced in a study of shared clonotypes between healthy human individuals (dated by TCRdb to about 2020). Libraries were made using the immunoSEQ multiplex PCR assay. TCRdb limited this immuneACCESS table to in-frame rearrangements with V and J called. A share of clones is missing; checked studies link under half to unresolved V genes, and the rest is unexplained. Present in this sample are more than 400,000 clones, around 96% of which were seen just once. The ten largest account for 0.05% to 0.07% of the sample. Material: naive CD4+ T cells sorted from blood. The cell subset or site tag for this specimen amounts to: CD45RA+ positively selected. These TCRs come from a woman younger than 45 in good health.

The V gene is TRBV4-2, the J gene TRBJ2-5; no reliable D call. V was pared by 5 bases and J by 1 base, with 14 bases between. CDR3 length equals 15 residues. The germline V gene has CDR1 LGHNA and CDR2 YNFKEQ. CDR3 residues: CASSSSWAPQETQYF. CDR3 bases: TGTGCCAGCAGCTCCTCTTGGGCGCCCCAAGAGACCCAGTACTTC.

V is TRBV18 and J is TRBJ1-4; D not resolved. Germline V gives CDR1 KGHSH, CDR2 LQKENI. The V end was cut by 8 bases, the J end by 7 bases, with 17 bases between. CDR3 length equals 14 residues. As DNA, the CDR3 is TGTGCCAGCATGTCACTCCAGGAGGGTGAAAAACTGTTTTTT. As protein: CASMSLQEGEKLFF.

The V call is TRBV28, the J call TRBJ2-7; a weak D match, TRBD2 (6 bases). Trimming pared 6 bases from V and 5 bases from J, leaving 14 bases between. Germline V gene data show CDR1 as MDHEN and CDR2 as SYDVKM. The CDR3 runs to 13 residues. The CDR3 protein is CASRSPGSNEQYF. The CDR3 DNA reads as TGTGCCAGCAGATCCCCCGGGAGCAACGAGCAGTACTTC. Combining the CDR3 with reference TRBV28 and TRBJ2-7 gives the whole variable domain DVKVTQSSRYLVKRTGEKVFLECVQDMDHENMFWYRQDPGLGLRLIYFSYDVKMKEKGDIPEGYSVSREKKERFSLILESASTNQTSMYLCASRSPGSNEQYFGPGTRLTVT.

The rearrangement joins TRBV5-4 to TRBJ2-3; 8 nucleotides align to TRBD1. Germline loops: CDR1 SGHNT, CDR2 YYREEE (reference sequence). The CDR3 runs 16 residues. Trimming at V came to 1 base and at J to 3 bases, leaving 7 bases not matched to a gene. CDR3 region: CASSLFQGAVTDTQYF. The CDR3 coding sequence is TGTGCCAGCAGCTTGTTTCAGGGGGCCGTTACAGATACGCAGTATTTT.

This chain connects TRBV5-5 to TRBJ2-7; TRBD1 is a possible D gene (6 bases). CDR1 SGHKS and CDR2 YYEKEE come from the germline V gene (reference sequence). This CDR3 contains 14 residues. Between the trimmed V and J ends, which lost 5 bases and 4 bases, there was a span of 16 bases. CDR3 coding DNA: TGTGCCAGCAGGTCTACAGGGATCGGATACGAGCAGTACTTC. Protein sequence: CASRSTGIGYEQYF.

The chain uses TRBV4-1 and TRBJ1-3; D call uncertain. V gave up 4 bases and J gave up 0 bases, with 4 bases separating them. From germline, CDR1 is MGHRA and CDR2 YSYEKL. The CDR3 totals 13 residues. CDR3 nucleotides: TGCGCCAGCAGCCCAAACTCTGGAAACACCATATATTTT. Protein: CASSPNSGNTIYF.

The V and J genes are TRBV7-9 and TRBJ2-7; D is unresolved. Trimming left V 6 bases short and J 3 bases short, with 9 bases between. This CDR3 is built from 12 residues. Germline-derived CDR1 and CDR2 are SEHNR and FQNEAQ (reference sequence). DNA for the CDR3: TGTGCCAGCAGTTATGACCGCTACGAGCAGTACTTC. Translated, it gives CASSYDRYEQYF.

The V gene is TRBV2, the J gene TRBJ2-1; D gene uncertain. The germline V gene has CDR1 SNHLY and CDR2 FYNNEI. This CDR3 spans 15 amino acids. V was trimmed by 2 bases and J by 12 bases, leaving 20 bases between them. The CDR3 nucleotides read TGTGCCAGCAGTGAATTAAGTTTTCCACCTGATGGGCAGTTCTTC. This sequence encodes CASSELSFPPDGQFF.

The CDR3 sequence: CASSLDDRGLAGYTF. The DNA of the CDR3 is TGTGCCAGCAGTTTAGATGACAGGGGACTCGCTGGCTACACCTTC. The rearrangement links TRBV28 to TRBJ1-2; 8 nucleotides match TRBD1. Germline V lookup: CDR1 MDHEN, CDR2 SYDVKM. The CDR3 extends over 15 amino acids. V was pared by 2 bases and J by 7 bases, with 9 bases of the junction left unmatched.

The chain carries TRBV7-2 and TRBJ2-3, with D hard to call. The germline gives CDR1 SGHTA, CDR2 FQGNSA. This CDR3 has 13 amino acids. With 2 bases removed from V and 6 bases from J, the gap between germline ends came to 9 bases. For the CDR3, the DNA is TGTGCCAGCAGCTTATCTCCAAAGGATACGCAGTATTTT. This sequence encodes CASSLSPKDTQYF.